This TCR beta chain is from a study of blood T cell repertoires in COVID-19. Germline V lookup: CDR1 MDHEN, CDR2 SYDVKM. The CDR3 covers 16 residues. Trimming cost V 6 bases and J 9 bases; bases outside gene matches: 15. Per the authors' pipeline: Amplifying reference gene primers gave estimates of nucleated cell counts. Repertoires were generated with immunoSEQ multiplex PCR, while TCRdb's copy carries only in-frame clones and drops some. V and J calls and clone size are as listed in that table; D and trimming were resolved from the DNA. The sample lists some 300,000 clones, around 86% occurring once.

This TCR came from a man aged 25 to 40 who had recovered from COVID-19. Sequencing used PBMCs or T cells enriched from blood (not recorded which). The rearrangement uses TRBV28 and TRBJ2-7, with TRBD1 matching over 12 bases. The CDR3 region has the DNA TGTGCCAGCAGCTGGGGACAGGGGGCCGATATCGGAAGGCAGTACTTC. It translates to CASSWGQGADIGRQYF.